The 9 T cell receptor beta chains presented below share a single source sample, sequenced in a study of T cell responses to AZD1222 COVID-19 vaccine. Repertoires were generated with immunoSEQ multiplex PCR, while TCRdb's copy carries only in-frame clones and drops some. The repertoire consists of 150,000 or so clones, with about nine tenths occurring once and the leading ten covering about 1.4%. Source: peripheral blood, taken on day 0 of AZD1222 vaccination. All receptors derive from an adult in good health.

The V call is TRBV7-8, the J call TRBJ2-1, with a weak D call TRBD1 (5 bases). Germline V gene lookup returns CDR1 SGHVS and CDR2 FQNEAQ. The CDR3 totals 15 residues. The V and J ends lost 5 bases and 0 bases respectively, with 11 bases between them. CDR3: CASSPDSSSYNEQFF. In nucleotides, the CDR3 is TGTGCCAGCAGCCCCGACAGCAGCTCCTACAATGAGCAGTTCTTC.

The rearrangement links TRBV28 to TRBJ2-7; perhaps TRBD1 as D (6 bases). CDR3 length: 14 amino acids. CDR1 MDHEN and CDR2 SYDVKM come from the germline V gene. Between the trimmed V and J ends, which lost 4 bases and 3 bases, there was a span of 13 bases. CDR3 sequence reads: CASSWGQGYYEQYF. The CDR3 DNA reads TGTGCCAGCAGTTGGGGGCAGGGGTACTACGAGCAGTACTTC.

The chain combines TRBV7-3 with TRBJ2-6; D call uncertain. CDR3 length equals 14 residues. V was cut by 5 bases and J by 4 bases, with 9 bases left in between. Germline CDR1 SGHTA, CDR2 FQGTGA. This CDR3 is CASSGSGGANVLTF. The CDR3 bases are TGTGCCAGCAGCGGCTCCGGGGGGGCCAACGTCCTGACTTTC.

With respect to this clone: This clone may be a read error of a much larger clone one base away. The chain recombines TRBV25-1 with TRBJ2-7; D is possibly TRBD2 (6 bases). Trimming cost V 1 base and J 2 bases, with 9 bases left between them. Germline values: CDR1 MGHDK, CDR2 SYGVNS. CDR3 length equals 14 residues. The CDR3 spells CASSEWGEAYEQYF. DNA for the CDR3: TGTGCCAGCAGTGAATGGGGGGAGGCCTACGAGCAGTACTTC.

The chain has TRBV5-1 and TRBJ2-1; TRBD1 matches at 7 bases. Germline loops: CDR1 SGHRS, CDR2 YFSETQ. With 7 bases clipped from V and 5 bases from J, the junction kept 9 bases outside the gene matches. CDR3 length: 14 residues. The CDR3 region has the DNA TGCGCCAGCGAGGTAGGGGGCGCGGACAATGAGCAGTTCTTC. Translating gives CASEVGGADNEQFF.

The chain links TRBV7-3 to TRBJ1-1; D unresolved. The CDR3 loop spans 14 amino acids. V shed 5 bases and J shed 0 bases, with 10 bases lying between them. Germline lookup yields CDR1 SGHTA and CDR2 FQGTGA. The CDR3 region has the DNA TGTGCCAGCAGCCCCGGACCCTTGAACACTGAAGCTTTCTTT. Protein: CASSPGPLNTEAFF.

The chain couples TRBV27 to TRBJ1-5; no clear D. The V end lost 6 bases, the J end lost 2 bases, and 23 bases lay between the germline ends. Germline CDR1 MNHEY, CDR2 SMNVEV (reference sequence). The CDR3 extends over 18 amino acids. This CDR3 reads CASRLTGIREWGNQPQHF. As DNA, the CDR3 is TGTGCCAGCAGGCTGACGGGGATACGGGAGTGGGGCAATCAGCCCCAGCATTTT.

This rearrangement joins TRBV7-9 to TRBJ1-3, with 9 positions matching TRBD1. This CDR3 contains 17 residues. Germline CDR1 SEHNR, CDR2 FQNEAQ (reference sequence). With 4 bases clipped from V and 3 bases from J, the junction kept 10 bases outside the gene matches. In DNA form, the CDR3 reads TGTGCCAGCAGCTCAGGGACAGGGAAAATCGGTGGAAACACCATATATTTT. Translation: CASSSGTGKIGGNTIYF.

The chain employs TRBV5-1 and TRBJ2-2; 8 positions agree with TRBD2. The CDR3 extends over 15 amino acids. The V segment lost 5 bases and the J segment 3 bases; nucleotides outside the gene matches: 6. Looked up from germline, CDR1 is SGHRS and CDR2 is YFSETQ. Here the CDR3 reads CASRLPAGDTGELFF. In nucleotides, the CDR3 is TGCGCCAGCAGGTTACCAGCGGGGGACACCGGGGAGCTGTTTTTT.